What follows describes a single TCR beta chain. Profiling relied on immunoSEQ multiplex PCR, and the TCRdb table lists in-frame clones only, not all of them. Among around 620,000 clones listed, 90% to 95% were seen once. The sample comes from a study of shared clonotypes between healthy human individuals. The germline V gene encodes CDR1 SGHDT and CDR2 YYEEEE. CDR3 length: 15 residues. Trimming pared 0 bases from V and 3 bases from J, leaving 7 bases between. CD8 cells regarded as naive lacked CD45RO, were positively chosen for CCR7, and omitted terminally differentiated effector memory CD45RA+ cells.

The sequence was obtained from a woman in her 30s in good health. The rearrangement uses TRBV5-6 and TRBJ2-6; maybe TRBD1 (5 bases). What was sequenced was naive CD8+ T cells sorted from blood. CDR3: CASSLDQGGANVLTF. CDR3 coding DNA: TGTGCCAGCAGCTTGGACCAGGGTGGGGCCAACGTCCTGACTTTC.